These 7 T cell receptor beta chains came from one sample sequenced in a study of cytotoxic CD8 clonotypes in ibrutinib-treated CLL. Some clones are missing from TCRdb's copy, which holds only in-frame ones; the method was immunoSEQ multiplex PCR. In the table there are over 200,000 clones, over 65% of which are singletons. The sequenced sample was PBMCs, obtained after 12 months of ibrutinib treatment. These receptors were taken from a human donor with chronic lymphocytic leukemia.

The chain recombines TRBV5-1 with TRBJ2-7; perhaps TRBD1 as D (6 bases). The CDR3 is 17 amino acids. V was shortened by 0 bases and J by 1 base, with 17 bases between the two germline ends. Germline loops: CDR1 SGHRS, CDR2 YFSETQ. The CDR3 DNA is TGCGCCAGCAGCTTGGGGGGGCTCGGGACACAATCCTACGAGCAGTACTTC. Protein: CASSLGGLGTQSYEQYF.

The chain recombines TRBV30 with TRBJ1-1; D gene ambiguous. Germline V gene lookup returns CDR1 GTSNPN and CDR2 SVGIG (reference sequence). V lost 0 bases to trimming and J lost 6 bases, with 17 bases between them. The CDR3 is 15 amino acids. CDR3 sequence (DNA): TGTGCCTGGAGTGTAGGCGTTACGGCAGGCGCTGAAGCTTTCTTT. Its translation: CAWSVGVTAGAEAFF.

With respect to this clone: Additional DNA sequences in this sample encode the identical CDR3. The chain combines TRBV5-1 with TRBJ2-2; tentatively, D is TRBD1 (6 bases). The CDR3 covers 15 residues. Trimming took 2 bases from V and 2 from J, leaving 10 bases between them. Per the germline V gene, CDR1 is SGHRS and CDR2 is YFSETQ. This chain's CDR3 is CASSFSGTNTGELFF. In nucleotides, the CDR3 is TGCGCCAGCAGCTTCTCCGGGACAAACACCGGGGAGCTGTTTTTT.

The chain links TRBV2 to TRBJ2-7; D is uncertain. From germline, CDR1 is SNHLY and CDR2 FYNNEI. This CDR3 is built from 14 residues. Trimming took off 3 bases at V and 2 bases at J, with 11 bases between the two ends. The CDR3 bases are TGTGCCAGCAGTGAGATGTATCCCACCTACGAGCAGTACTTC. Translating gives CASSEMYPTYEQYF.

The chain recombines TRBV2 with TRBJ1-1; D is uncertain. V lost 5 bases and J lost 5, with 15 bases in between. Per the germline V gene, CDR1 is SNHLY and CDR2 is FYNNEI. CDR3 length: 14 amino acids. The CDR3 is CASSPHTGGTEAFF. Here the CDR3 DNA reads TGTGCCAGCAGTCCTCATACGGGAGGGACTGAAGCTTTCTTT.

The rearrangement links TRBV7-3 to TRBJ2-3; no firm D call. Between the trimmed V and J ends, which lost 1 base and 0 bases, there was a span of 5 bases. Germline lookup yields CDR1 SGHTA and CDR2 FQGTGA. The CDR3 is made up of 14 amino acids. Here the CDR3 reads CASSLIGSTDTQYF. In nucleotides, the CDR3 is TGTGCCAGCAGCTTAATAGGGAGCACAGATACGCAGTATTTT.

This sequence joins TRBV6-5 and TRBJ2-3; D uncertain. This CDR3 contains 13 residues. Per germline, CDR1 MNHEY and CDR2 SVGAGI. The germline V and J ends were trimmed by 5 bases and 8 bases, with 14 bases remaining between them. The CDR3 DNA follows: TGTGCCAGCAGTGGACGCAGGTTAGGTACGCAGTATTTT. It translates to CASSGRRLGTQYF.